This paragraph reports one T cell receptor beta chain. Antigen: not known. The data derive from a study of chemoradiotherapy in HPV16-positive cancers. Study-level information: A couple of HPV16-positive patients' cells yielded candidate HPV-specific clones and common motifs.

The study's findings and limits: Non-HPV-specific T cells did not expand in tumors during treatment, whereas candidate HPV-specific clones and E7-related motifs did. Better recurrence-free survival went with HPV-responsive T-cell expansion in HPV16-positive patients.

Clones were read by immunoSEQ multiplex PCR, and TCRdb kept only the in-frame ones, dropping some. Of more than 35,000 clones detected, more than 65% appear once; the ten largest clones hold 5.2%. The CDR3 loop spans 15 amino acids. Germline CDR1 reads SGHRS; CDR2 reads YFSETQ. V was cut by 0 bases and J by 0 bases, with 7 bases left in between. The sequence was obtained from a human donor with HPV-associated anogenital cancer. The rearrangement links TRBV5-1 to TRBJ1-5; D is undetermined. Sequencing used blood, obtained from a patient who underwent chemoradiotherapy. In DNA, the CDR3 is TGCGCCAGCAGCTTGGACGGCTATAGCAATCAGCCCCAGCATTTT. It yields the protein CASSLDGYSNQPQHF.